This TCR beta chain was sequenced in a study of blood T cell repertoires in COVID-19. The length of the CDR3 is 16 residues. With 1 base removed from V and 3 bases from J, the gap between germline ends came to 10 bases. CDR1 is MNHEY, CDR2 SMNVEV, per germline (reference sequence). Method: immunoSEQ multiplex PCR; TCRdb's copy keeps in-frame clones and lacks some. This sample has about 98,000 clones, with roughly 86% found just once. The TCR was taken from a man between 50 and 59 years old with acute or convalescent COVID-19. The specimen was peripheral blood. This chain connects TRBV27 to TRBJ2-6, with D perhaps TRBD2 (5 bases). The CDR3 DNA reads TGTGCCAGCAGTTTATGGGCGGGTTTTGGGGCCAACGTCCTGACTTTC. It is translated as CASSLWAGFGANVLTF.